This T cell receptor (beta chain) was sequenced for a study of cytomegalovirus exposure and HLA in healthy donors. Study-wide background: Around 85 million unique TCR sequences came from HLA-typed donors in an early release.

This PCR relied on a set of 60 Vbeta primers and 13 Jbeta primers. The table came from immunoSEQ multiplex PCR; TCRdb's copy has only in-frame clones and leaves some out. The repertoire holds around 210,000 clones, with around 86% as singletons. Sample: PBMCs. The sequence was collected from a woman in her forties in good health and CMV-seronegative.

The CDR3 DNA sequence: TGCGCCAGCAGCTTGGCCCTAACAGGGCCAAGAGGCTACACCTTC. Protein: CASSLALTGPRGYTF. The chain has TRBV5-1 and TRBJ1-2; perhaps TRBD1 as D (6 bases). The CDR3 totals 15 residues. V dropped 0 bases and J dropped 8 bases, with 17 bases sitting between them. Germline CDR1 and CDR2: SGHRS and YFSETQ.